This T cell receptor beta chain derives from a study of control samples from healthy donors and cancer patients. TCRdb keeps only in-frame clones here, not all; method: immunoSEQ multiplex PCR. The data hold 170,000 or so clones, with 94% observed a single time. The CDR3 runs 13 residues. With 3 bases removed from V and 1 base from J, the gap between germline ends came to 9 bases. The germline gives CDR1 DFQATT, CDR2 SNEGSKA (reference sequence). V gene TRBV20-1 combines with J gene TRBJ1-1; no firm D call. Sequencing was carried out using blood. The TCR comes from a woman between 18 and 30 years old in good health. The CDR3, as DNA: TGCAGTGCTAGTCCTACACGGAACACTGAAGCTTTCTTT. It encodes CSASPTRNTEAFF.